This is a list of T cell receptor beta chains from one sample in a study of T cells in localized non-small cell lung cancer. Sequenced by immunoSEQ multiplex PCR; TCRdb stores in-frame clones only, minus some. This table has fewer than 45,000 clones, roughly 82% appearing once. The sample was peripheral blood, taken before any cancer treatment. The receptors come from an older male donor with stage III squamous cell lung carcinoma. Both conserved end residues are part of each CDR3. Fields, in order: V gene, CDR3 length, J gene, D gene, clone size, CDR3 DNA, CDR3 protein. A D gene is named only where the DNA matches it firmly. Clone size is shown for a subset of rows, as once, few, many or a class of expanded clone.

TRBV14	13	TRBJ1-6	.	.	TGTGCCAGCAGCCCCTCGCTGAATTCACCCCTCCACTTT	CASSPSLNSPLHF
TRBV2	17	TRBJ2-1	TRBD2	few	TGTGCCAGCAGAGCCGGGACTAGCGGGGGCAATTACAATGAGCAGTTCTTC	CASRAGTSGGNYNEQFF
TRBV4-1	12	TRBJ2-1	.	.	TGCGCCAGCAGCCAAGATTACAATGAGCAGTTCTTC	CASSQDYNEQFF
TRBV14	14	TRBJ1-1	TRBD1	medium-sized	TGTGCCAGCAGCCGCGGGACAGCGAACACTGAAGCTTTCTTT	CASSRGTANTEAFF
TRBV18	15	TRBJ2-5	.	.	TGTGCCAGCTCACCCAGCCCGGTTAGCCAAGAGACCCAGTACTTC	CASSPSPVSQETQYF
TRBV10-3	16	TRBJ2-2	.	.	TGTGCCATCAGTGAGTCGACACATACGAACACCGGGGAGCTGTTTTTT	CAISESTHTNTGELFF
TRBV6-5	15	TRBJ2-4	TRBD1	.	TGTGCCAGCAGTACTCCCAGGACAGGGGAAAACATTCAGTACTTC	CASSTPRTGENIQYF
TRBV5-1	16	TRBJ2-3	.	.	TGCGCCAGCAGCCCCCGGATTGCGGGTCACACAGATACGCAGTATTTT	CASSPRIAGHTDTQYF
TRBV6-1	13	TRBJ1-2	.	few	TGTGCCAGCCGGGGGGGCACCTTCTATGGCTACACCTTC	CASRGGTFYGYTF
TRBV19	15	TRBJ1-5	.	.	TGTGCCAGTAGTATCCAGATATTCAGCAATCAGCCCCAGCATTTT	CASSIQIFSNQPQHF
TRBV18	13	TRBJ2-5	.	few	TGTGCCAGCTCATCGGGACTGCAAGAGACCCAGTACTTC	CASSSGLQETQYF
TRBV21-1	15	TRBJ1-2	.	.	TGTGCCAGCAGCCAAACTGCCAGAGCTAACTATGGCTACACCTTC	CASSQTARANYGYTF
TRBV5-8	15	TRBJ1-5	TRBD1	few	TGTGCCAGCAGCCTTAGACAGGGGGCATTAGTGGCCCAGCATTTT	CASSLRQGALVAQHF
TRBV15	13	TRBJ1-1	TRBD1	.	TGTGCCACCAGCAGAGGTCGGGACAGTGGGGCTTTCTTT	CATSRGRDSGAFF
TRBV6-1	15	TRBJ2-7	.	.	TGTGCCAGCAGTGAAGCCCATGTTCCGACGGGGGAGCAGTACTTC	CASSEAHVPTGEQYF
TRBV7-9	14	TRBJ1-3	.	.	TGTGCCAGCAGCTTAGCGGGAGGGGGAAACACCATATATTTT	CASSLAGGGNTIYF
TRBV21-1	15	TRBJ2-7	.	.	TGTGCCAGCAGCAGGCCTGGGACTAGCGGGAGGGCCGTGTACTTC	CASSRPGTSGRAVYF
TRBV27	14	TRBJ2-7	TRBD2	.	TGTGCCAGCAGTTCGACTAGCGGGAGGTACGAGCAGTACTTC	CASSSTSGRYEQYF